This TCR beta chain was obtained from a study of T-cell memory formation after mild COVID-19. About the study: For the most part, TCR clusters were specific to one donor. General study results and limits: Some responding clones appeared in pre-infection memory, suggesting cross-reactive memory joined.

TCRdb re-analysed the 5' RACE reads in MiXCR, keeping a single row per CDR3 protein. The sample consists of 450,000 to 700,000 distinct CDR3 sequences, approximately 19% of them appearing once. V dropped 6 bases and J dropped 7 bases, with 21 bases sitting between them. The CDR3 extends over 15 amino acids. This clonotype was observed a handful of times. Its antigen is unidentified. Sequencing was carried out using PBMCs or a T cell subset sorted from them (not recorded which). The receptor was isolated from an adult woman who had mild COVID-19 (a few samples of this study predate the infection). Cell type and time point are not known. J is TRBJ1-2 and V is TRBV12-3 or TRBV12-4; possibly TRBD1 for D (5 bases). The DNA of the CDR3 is TGTGCCAGCAGAACGGCTGGACAAAAAGTTTTTGGCTACACCTTC. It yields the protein CASRTAGQKVFGYTF.